The rows below give T cell receptor beta chains drawn from one sample of a study of beta chain features in type 1 diabetes. Sequenced by immunoSEQ multiplex PCR; TCRdb stores in-frame clones only, minus some. The sample includes 200,000 to 250,000 clones, around 14% of them seen just once. Material: naive CD4+ T cells from blood. Receptor source: a man under 40 with type 1 diabetes. Each CDR3 is given with its conserved first and last residue. The order of the fields is V gene, CDR3 protein.

TRBV30	CAAEENNEQFF
TRBV6-6	CASSYLSSGNSYEQYF
TRBV2	CASSGTGRGEAFF
TRBV2	CASIAGVSYNEQFF
TRBV9	CASRDSLGELFF
TRBV10-3	CAINNLGEQFF
TRBV29-1	CSVGDRAYEQYF
TRBV6-5	CASSSTGLGDSPLHF
TRBV11-2	CASRHLQGGYEQYF
TRBV27	CASSFRGSPAYF
TRBV5-1	CASSQDLNTDTQYF
TRBV5-4	CASSQGQAKEAQYF
TRBV19	CASSGQGQGTYNEQFF
TRBV5-8	CASSSYRGLYDGYTF
TRBV25-1	CASSEPSRSYGYTF
TRBV18	CASSRGLAGEYGEQYF
TRBV20-1	CSATGQETQYF
TRBV5-6	CASSLLGTGNTEQYF
TRBV7-9	CASSLAPGQPQHF
TRBV11-3	CASSTTATYEQYF
TRBV27	CASSFDQGARNTEAFF
TRBV4-1	CASSQTGVRNQPQHF
TRBV7-9	CASSLTTPIDTQYF
TRBV7-8	CASSLVEGKTQYF
TRBV7-9	CASSLRRQGEPQYF
TRBV5-1	CASSSNGGGNYGYTF
TRBV14	CASSQGRSDSTGAFF
TRBV5-4	CASSSDGRRHNEQFF
TRBV7-9	CASSLDREAFF
TRBV5-4	CASSFRLAEQETQYF
TRBV5-1	CASSLGGGYEAFF
TRBV28	CASSLGADLTDTQYF
TRBV19	CASSLLGRGETQYF
TRBV30	CAWSVGQDNSPLHF
TRBV29-1	CSVGERDRRKTQYF
TRBV30	CAWSVHAGSTDTQYF
TRBV30	CAWVAGKYNEQFF
TRBV7-7	CASSRTDSSMDEQFF
TRBV5-4	CASSLLGGENTQYF
TRBV10-3	CAIRGQENTEAFF
TRBV5-4	CASSLDRGRNEQFF
TRBV7-9	CATAGYEQYF
TRBV29-1	CSVERDSGNTIYF
TRBV9	CASSARGLAGGTDTQYF
TRBV28	CASSFGQINQPQHF
TRBV9	CASSVDGTSYEQFF
TRBV11-2	CASRLGPQGLNTEAFF
TRBV7-2	CASSLNGVSYNEQFF
TRBV18	CASSQGLAGTDTQYF
TRBV30	CAWANSGANVLTF
TRBV7-9	CASSLIRGDEQYF
TRBV7-9	CASSLALAGETQYF
TRBV5-4	CASSLGGRGDSGTQYF